Sequencing of this T cell receptor beta chain was carried out in a study of blood T cell repertoires in COVID-19. Study at large: The United States, Italy and Spain supplied acute and convalescent COVID-19 samples.

Germline CDR1 is GTSNPN and CDR2 is SVGIG (reference sequence). The V gene lost 0 bases and the J gene lost 5 bases, with 11 bases spanning the gap. The CDR3 totals 14 residues. Assay used: immunoSEQ multiplex PCR; TCRdb lists only in-frame clones, some missing. The sample gives fewer than 500,000 clones, around 90% of which show up once; roughly 0.7% is in the top ten. The TCR sequence derives from a woman aged 18-35 years who had recovered from COVID-19. The sample consisted of PBMCs or T cells enriched from blood (not recorded which). This chain uses TRBV30 with TRBJ2-4; perhaps TRBD2 as D (5 bases). CDR3 bases: TGTGCCTGGAGTGTACCCCCGCGGGAAAACATTCAGTACTTC. Its protein product is CAWSVPPRENIQYF. Looking up the rest from reference TRBV30 and TRBJ2-4 gives the full variable domain: SQTIHQWPATLVQPVGSPLSLECTVEGTSNPNLYWYRQAAGRGLQLLFYSVGIGQISSEVPQNLSASRPQDRQFILSSKKLLLSDSGFYLCAWSVPPRENIQYFGAGTRLSVL.